The clone carrying this T cell receptor (beta chain) was seen repeatedly, ten times or more. The antigen remains unidentified. All of the isolated RNA was reverse transcribed, so expressed TCRB transcripts were sequenced. For naive, central memory and regulatory T cell samples, reads averaged around 3.6 million. Assay: immunoSEQ multiplex PCR; the TCRdb copy retains only in-frame clones and omits some. This repertoire shows 130,000 or so clones, 9.2% found once; its top ten account for approximately 0.68%. The entry originates in a study of beta chain features in type 1 diabetes. This CDR3 has 17 amino acids. Germline lookup yields CDR1 SGHDN and CDR2 FVKESK. V lost 1 base, J lost 2 bases, and 7 bases stayed unmatched. Study outcomes and limitations: Naive, central memory and Treg TCRB repertoires appeared more alike in patients than in healthy donors. Because the template was cDNA, high-expressing cells might be over-represented.

This TCR was recovered from a young man in good health. The sample was central memory CD4+ T cells from blood. The V gene is TRBV14, the J gene TRBJ2-7; TRBD2 agrees at 11 bases. CDR3 protein: CASSQGILAGGTYEQYF. CDR3 nucleotide sequence: TGTGCCAGCAGCCAAGGCATCCTAGCGGGGGGAACCTACGAGCAGTACTTC.